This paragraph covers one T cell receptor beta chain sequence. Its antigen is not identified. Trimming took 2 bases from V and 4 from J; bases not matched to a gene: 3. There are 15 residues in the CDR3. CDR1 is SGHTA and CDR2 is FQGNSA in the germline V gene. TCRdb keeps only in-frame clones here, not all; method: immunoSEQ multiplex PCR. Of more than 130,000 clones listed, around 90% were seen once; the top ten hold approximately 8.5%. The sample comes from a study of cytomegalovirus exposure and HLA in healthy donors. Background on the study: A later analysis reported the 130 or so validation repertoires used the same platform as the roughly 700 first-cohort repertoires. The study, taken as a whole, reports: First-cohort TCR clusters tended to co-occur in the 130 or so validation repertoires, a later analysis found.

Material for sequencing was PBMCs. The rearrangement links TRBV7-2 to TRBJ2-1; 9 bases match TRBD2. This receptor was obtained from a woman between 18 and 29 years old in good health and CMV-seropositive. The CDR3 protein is CASSLIAGAYNEQFF. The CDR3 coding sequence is TGTGCCAGCAGCTTAATAGCGGGAGCGTACAATGAGCAGTTCTTC. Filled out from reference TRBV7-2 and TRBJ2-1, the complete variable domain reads GAGVSQSPSNKVTEKGKDVELRCDPISGHTALYWYRQSLGQGLEFLIYFQGNSAPDKSGLPSDRFSAERTGGSVSTLTIQRTQQEDSAVYLCASSLIAGAYNEQFFGPGTRLTVL.